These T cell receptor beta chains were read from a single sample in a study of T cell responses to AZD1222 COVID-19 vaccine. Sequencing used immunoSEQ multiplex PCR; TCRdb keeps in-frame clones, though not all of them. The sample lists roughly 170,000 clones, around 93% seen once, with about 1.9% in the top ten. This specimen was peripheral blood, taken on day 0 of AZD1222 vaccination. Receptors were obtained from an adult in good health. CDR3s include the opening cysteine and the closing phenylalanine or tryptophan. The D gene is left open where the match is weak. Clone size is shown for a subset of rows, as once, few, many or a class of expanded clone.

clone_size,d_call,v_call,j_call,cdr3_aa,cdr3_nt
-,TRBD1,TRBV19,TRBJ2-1,CASSVTGTGVYNEQFF,TGTGCCAGTAGTGTTACCGGGACAGGGGTATACAATGAGCAGTTCTTC
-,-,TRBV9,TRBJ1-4,CASSDRGTTNEKLFF,TGTGCCAGCAGCGACCGGGGGACAACTAATGAAAAACTGTTTTTT
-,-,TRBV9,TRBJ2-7,CASSPRQRPYEQYF,TGTGCCAGCAGCCCCCGTCAGCGACCCTACGAGCAGTACTTC
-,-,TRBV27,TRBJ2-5,CASSLSRWGASRTQYF,TGTGCCAGCAGTTTATCGAGATGGGGCGCCTCTAGAACCCAGTACTTC
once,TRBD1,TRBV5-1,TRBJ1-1,CASSSDREIRDTEAFF,TGCGCCAGCAGCTCGGACAGGGAGATAAGGGACACTGAAGCTTTCTTT
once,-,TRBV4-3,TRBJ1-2,CASSQDLPQGRYGYTF,TGCGCCAGCAGCCAAGATCTTCCCCAGGGGAGGTATGGCTACACCTTC
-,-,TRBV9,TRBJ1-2,CASSLGEIPNYGYTF,TGTGCCAGCTCGTTAGGGGAAATACCCAACTATGGCTACACCTTC
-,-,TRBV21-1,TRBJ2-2,CATLEIRTPNTGELFF,TGTGCCACCCTCGAAATTCGGACTCCGAACACCGGGGAGCTGTTTTTT
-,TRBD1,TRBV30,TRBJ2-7,CAYADRAPYEQYF,TGTGCCTACGCCGACAGGGCGCCCTACGAGCAGTACTTC
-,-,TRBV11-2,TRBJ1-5,CASSLVVRRAHSNQPQHF,TGTGCCAGCAGCTTAGTAGTACGTCGAGCCCATAGCAATCAGCCCCAGCATTTT
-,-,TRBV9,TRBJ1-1,CASSVPGSEAFF,TGTGCCAGCAGCGTACCCGGTTCTGAAGCTTTCTTT
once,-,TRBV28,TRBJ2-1,CASSPTVFNEQFF,TGTGCCAGCAGTCCGACAGTTTTTAATGAGCAGTTCTTC
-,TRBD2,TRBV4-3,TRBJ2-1,CASSQELWGAGDNEQFF,TGCGCCAGCAGCCAAGAGTTATGGGGAGCGGGAGACAATGAGCAGTTCTTC
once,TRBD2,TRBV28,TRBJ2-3,CASSYPRLAGNTDTQYF,TGTGCCAGCAGTTACCCTAGACTAGCGGGGAACACAGATACGCAGTATTTT
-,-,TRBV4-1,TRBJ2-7,CASSQEFGTLSSYEQYF,TGCGCCAGCAGCCAAGAGTTTGGGACCCTCTCATCCTACGAGCAGTACTTC
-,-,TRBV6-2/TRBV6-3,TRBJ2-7,CASSFSSYEQYF,TGTGCCAGCAGTTTTAGCTCCTACGAGCAGTACTTC
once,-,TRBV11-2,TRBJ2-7,CASSPLPGGEQYF,TGTGCCAGCAGCCCCCTTCCGGGTGGCGAGCAGTACTTC
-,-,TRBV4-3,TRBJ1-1,CASSQDYRELMGEAFF,TGCGCCAGCAGCCAAGATTATCGAGAGCTTATGGGCGAAGCTTTCTTT
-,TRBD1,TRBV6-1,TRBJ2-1,CASSEIMGQALSEQFF,TGTGCCAGCAGTGAAATAATGGGACAGGCGCTAAGTGAGCAGTTCTTC
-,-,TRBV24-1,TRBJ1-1,CATGGVGGEAFF,TGTGCCACCGGAGGGGTAGGGGGTGAAGCTTTCTTT
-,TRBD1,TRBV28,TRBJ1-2,CASRESGQLYGYTF,TGTGCCAGCAGAGAATCGGGACAGCTCTATGGCTACACCTTC
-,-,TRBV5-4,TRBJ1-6,CASSLPNSYNSPLHF,TGTGCCAGCAGCTTGCCAAACTCCTATAATTCACCCCTCCACTTT
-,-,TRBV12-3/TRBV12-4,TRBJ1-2,CASSLLQNYGYTF,TGTGCCAGCAGTTTACTACAGAACTATGGCTACACCTTC
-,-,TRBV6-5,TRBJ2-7,CASSMDGYEQYF,TGTGCCAGCAGTATGGACGGCTACGAGCAGTACTTC
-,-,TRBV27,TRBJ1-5,CASSQSNQPQHF,TGTGCCAGCTCACAGAGCAATCAGCCCCAGCATTTT
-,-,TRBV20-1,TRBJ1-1,CSASVGRTDTEAFF,TGCAGTGCTAGTGTGGGGAGGACGGACACTGAAGCTTTCTTT
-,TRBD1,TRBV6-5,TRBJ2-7,CASSPGQGSYEQYF,TGTGCCAGCAGTCCTGGACAGGGCTCCTACGAGCAGTACTTC
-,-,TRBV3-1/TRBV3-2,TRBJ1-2,CASSPRPGFDGYTF,TGTGCCAGCAGCCCGCGTCCAGGGTTCGATGGCTACACCTTC
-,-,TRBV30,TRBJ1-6,CAWLTGDNSPLHF,TGTGCCTGGCTCACAGGAGATAATTCACCCCTCCACTTT
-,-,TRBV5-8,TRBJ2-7,CASSLVGYEQYF,TGTGCCAGCAGCCTCGTGGGATACGAGCAGTACTTC
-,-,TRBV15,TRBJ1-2,CATSRVGASIYGYTF,TGTGCCACCAGCAGAGTGGGAGCCTCAATCTATGGCTACACCTTC
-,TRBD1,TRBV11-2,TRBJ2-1,CASRPTGIGEQFF,TGTGCCAGCAGACCGACAGGGATTGGTGAGCAGTTCTTC
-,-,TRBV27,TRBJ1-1,CASSLSGGYEAFF,TGTGCCAGCAGTTTATCAGGGGGGTACGAAGCTTTCTTT
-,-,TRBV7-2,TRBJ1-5,CASSTNGGAGQPQHF,TGTGCCAGCAGCACCAACGGGGGGGCTGGTCAGCCCCAGCATTTT
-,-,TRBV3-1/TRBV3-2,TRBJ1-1,CASSQVGPTRAFF,TGTGCCAGCAGCCAGGTCGGTCCGACCCGAGCTTTCTTT
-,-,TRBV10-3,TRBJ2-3,CAISASRGRGQGPDTQYF,TGTGCCATCAGTGCCAGCCGGGGGCGAGGCCAGGGCCCAGATACGCAGTATTTT
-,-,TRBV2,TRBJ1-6,CASSDRLPSRTSSYNSPLHF,TGTGCCAGCAGTGATCGTCTCCCCAGTAGAACGAGCTCCTATAATTCACCCCTCCACTTT
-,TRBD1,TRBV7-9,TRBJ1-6,CASRRGATGGTSPLHF,TGTGCCAGCCGTCGAGGGGCGACAGGGGGCACTTCACCCCTCCACTTT
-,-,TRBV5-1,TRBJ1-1,CASSLKGEAFF,TGCGCCAGCAGCTTGAAGGGAGAAGCTTTCTTT
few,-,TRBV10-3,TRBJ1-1,CAITEPGRGKATEAFF,TGTGCCATCACGGAGCCCGGGCGGGGAAAGGCCACTGAAGCTTTCTTT
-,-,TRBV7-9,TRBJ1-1,CASIDSTLPGDTEAFF,TGTGCCAGCATTGACAGCACACTCCCCGGGGACACTGAAGCTTTCTTT
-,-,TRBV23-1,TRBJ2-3,CASSQSRDTQYF,TGCGCCAGCAGTCAATCGAGAGATACGCAGTATTTT
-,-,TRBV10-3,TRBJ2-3,CAIRDSPTDTQYF,TGTGCCATCAGGGACAGTCCTACGGATACGCAGTATTTT
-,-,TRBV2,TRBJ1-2,CASSEAGIDGYTF,TGTGCCAGCAGTGAAGCCGGGATTGATGGCTACACCTTC
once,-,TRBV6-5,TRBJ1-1,CASKSGTEAFF,TGTGCCAGCAAGTCCGGGACCGAAGCTTTCTTT
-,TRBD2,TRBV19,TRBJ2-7,CASSGGGNEQYF,TGTGCCTCCTCCGGGGGGGGGAACGAGCAGTACTTC
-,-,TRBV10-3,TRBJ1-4,CASGGDRGTNEKLFF,TGTGCCTCCGGGGGCGACCGAGGGACTAATGAAAAACTGTTTTTT
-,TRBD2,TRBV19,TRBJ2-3,CASSIPGTPTSIDTQYF,TGTGCCAGTAGCATCCCGGGGACTCCGACTAGCATAGATACGCAGTATTTT
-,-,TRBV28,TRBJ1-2,CASTSGAPNYGYTF,TGTGCCAGCACCTCAGGGGCGCCTAACTATGGCTACACCTTC
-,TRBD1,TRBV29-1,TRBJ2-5,CSVLGQGMGETQYF,TGCAGCGTCCTGGGACAGGGGATGGGAGAGACCCAGTACTTC
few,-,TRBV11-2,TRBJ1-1,CASSLVLRDTEAFF,TGTGCCAGCAGCTTAGTTTTGAGGGACACTGAAGCTTTCTTT
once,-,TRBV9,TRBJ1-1,CASSVAGAKNTEAFF,TGTGCCAGCAGCGTAGCAGGGGCAAAGAACACTGAAGCTTTCTTT
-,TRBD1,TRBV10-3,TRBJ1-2,CAIRDRVNYGYTF,TGTGCCATCCGGGACAGGGTAAACTATGGCTACACCTTC
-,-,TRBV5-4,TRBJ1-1,CASSLVGARGVSEAFF,TGTGCCAGCAGCTTGGTAGGGGCGCGGGGAGTATCTGAAGCTTTCTTT
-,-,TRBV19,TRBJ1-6,CASSILGGTLHF,TGTGCCAGTAGTATATTAGGTGGAACCCTCCACTTT
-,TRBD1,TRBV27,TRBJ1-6,CATRIKAPGGRLLNNSPLHF,TGTGCCACTCGAATTAAGGCCCCAGGGGGCAGGCTCCTGAATAATTCACCCCTCCACTTT
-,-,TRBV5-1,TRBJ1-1,CASASGMSYTEAFF,TGCGCCAGCGCTAGTGGGATGTCTTACACTGAAGCTTTCTTT